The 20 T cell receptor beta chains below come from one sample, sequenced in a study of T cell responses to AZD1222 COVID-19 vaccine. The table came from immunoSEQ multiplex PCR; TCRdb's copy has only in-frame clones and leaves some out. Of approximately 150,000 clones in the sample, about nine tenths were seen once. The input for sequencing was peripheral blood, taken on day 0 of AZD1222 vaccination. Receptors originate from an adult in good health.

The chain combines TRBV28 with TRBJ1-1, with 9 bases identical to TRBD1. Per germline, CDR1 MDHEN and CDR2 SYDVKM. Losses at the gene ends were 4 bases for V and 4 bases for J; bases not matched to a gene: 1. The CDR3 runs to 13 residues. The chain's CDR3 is CASSYRGRTEAFF. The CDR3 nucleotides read TGTGCCAGCAGTTACAGGGGGCGCACTGAAGCTTTCTTT.

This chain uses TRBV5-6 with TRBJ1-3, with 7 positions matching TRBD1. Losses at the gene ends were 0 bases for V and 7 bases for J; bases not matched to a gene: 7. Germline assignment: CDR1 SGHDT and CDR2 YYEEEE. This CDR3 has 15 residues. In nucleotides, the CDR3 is TGTGCCAGCAGCTTGGACAGGGGTGCTCGGAACACCATATATTTT. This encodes CASSLDRGARNTIYF. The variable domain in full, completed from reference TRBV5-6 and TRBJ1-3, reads DAGVTQSPTHLIKTRGQQVTLRCSPKSGHDTVSWYQQALGQGPQFIFQYYEEEERQRGNFPDRFSGHQFPNYSSELNVNALLLGDSALYLCASSLDRGARNTIYFGEGSWLTVV.

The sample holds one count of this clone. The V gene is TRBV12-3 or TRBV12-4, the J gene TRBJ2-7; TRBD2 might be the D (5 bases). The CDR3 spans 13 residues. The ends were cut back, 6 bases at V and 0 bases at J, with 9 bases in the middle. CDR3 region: CASSRLSSYEQYF. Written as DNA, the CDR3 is TGTGCCAGCAGCCGACTAAGCTCCTACGAGCAGTACTTC.

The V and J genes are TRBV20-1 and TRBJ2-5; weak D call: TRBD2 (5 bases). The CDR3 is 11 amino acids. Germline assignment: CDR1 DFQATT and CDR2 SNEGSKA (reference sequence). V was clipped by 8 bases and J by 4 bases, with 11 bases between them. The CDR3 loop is CSLPRGETQYF. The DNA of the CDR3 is TGCAGTCTCCCCCGGGGAGAGACCCAGTACTTC.

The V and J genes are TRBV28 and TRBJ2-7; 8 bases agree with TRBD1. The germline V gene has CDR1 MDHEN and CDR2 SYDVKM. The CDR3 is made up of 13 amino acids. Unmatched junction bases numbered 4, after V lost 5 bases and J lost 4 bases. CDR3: CASSARTGYEQYF. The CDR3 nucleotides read TGTGCCAGCAGTGCCCGGACAGGGTACGAGCAGTACTTC.

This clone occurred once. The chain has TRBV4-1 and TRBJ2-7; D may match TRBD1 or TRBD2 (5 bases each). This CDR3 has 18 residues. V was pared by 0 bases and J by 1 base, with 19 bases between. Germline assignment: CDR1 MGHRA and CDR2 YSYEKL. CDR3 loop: CASSQDRTGGPTSYEQYF. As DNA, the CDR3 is TGCGCCAGCAGCCAAGATCGAACTGGGGGACCAACTTCCTACGAGCAGTACTTC.

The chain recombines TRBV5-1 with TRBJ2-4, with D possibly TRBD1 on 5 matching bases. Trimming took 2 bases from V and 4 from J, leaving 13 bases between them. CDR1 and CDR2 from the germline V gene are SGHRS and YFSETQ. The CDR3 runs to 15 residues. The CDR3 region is CASSFMGQVKNIQYF. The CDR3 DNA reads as TGCGCCAGCAGCTTCATGGGGCAGGTGAAAAACATTCAGTACTTC.

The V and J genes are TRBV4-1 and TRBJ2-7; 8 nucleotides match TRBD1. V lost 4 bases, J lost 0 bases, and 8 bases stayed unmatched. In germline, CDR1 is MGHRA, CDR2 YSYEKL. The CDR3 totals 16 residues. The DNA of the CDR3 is TGCGCCAGCAGCCGAGGCCCCGGACAGGGCTCCTACGAGCAGTACTTC. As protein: CASSRGPGQGSYEQYF.

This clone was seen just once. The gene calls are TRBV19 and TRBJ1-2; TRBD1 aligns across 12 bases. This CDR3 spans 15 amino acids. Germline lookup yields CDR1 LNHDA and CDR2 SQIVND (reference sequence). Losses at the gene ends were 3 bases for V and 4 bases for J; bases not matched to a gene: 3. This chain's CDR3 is CASSIMGQGAYGYTF. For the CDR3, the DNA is TGTGCCAGTAGTATCATGGGACAGGGGGCCTATGGCTACACCTTC.

CDR3 sequence reads: CASSTAGGQYNEQFF. Here the CDR3 DNA reads TGTGCCAGCTCTACTGCGGGAGGCCAATACAATGAGCAGTTCTTC. This chain connects TRBV18 to TRBJ2-1; 8 nucleotides agree with TRBD2. V trimming: 6 bases; J trimming: 4 bases; junction bases outside the gene matches: 8. The germline CDR1 and CDR2 sequences are KGHSH and LQKENI. This CDR3 is 15 amino acids long.

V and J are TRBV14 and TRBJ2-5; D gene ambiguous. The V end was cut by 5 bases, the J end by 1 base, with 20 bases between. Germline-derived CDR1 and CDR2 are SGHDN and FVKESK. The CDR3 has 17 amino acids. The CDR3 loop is CASSVGPRLAFQETQYF. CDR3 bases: TGTGCCAGCAGCGTAGGGCCCCGATTGGCTTTCCAAGAGACCCAGTACTTC.

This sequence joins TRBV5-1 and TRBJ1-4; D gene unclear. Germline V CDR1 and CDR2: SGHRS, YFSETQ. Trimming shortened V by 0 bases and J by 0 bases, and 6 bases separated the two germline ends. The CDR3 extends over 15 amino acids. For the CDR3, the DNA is TGCGCCAGCAGCTTGGCGGGAGCAACTAATGAAAAACTGTTTTTT. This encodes CASSLAGATNEKLFF. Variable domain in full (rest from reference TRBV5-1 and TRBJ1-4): KAGVTQTPRYLIKTRGQQVTLSCSPISGHRSVSWYQQTPGQGLQFLFEYFSETQRNKGNFPGRFSGRQFSNSRSEMNVSTLELGDSALYLCASSLAGATNEKLFFGSGTQLSVL.

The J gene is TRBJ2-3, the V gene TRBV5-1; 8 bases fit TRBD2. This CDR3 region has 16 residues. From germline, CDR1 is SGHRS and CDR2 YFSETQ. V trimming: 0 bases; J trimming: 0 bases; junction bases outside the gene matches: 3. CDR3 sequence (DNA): TGCGCCAGCAGCTTGGGACTAGCGATTAGCACAGATACGCAGTATTTT. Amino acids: CASSLGLAISTDTQYF. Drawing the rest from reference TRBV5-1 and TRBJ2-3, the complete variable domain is KAGVTQTPRYLIKTRGQQVTLSCSPISGHRSVSWYQQTPGQGLQFLFEYFSETQRNKGNFPGRFSGRQFSNSRSEMNVSTLELGDSALYLCASSLGLAISTDTQYFGPGTRLTVL.

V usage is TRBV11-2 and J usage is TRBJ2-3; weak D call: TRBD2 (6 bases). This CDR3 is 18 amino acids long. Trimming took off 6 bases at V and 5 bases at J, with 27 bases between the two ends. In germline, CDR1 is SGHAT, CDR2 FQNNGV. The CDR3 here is CASSTPEGLQYEGDTQYF. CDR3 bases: TGTGCCAGCAGTACCCCGGAGGGGCTCCAGTATGAAGGAGATACGCAGTATTTT.

DNA for the CDR3: TGTGCCAGCAGCTCGCCTAGAGACTCCTACGAGCAGTACTTC. Amino acids: CASSSPRDSYEQYF. J is TRBJ2-7 and V is TRBV7-9; D uncertain. The germline V gene has CDR1 SEHNR and CDR2 FQNEAQ (reference sequence). The V and J ends lost 4 bases and 0 bases respectively, with 10 bases between them. The CDR3 extends over 14 amino acids. The full variable domain, with the rest looked up from reference TRBV7-9 and TRBJ2-7, is DTGVSQNPRHKITKRGQNVTFRCDPISEHNRLYWYRQTLGQGPEFLTYFQNEAQLEKSRLLSDRFSAERPKGSFSTLEIQRTEQGDSAMYLCASSSPRDSYEQYFGPGTRLTVT.

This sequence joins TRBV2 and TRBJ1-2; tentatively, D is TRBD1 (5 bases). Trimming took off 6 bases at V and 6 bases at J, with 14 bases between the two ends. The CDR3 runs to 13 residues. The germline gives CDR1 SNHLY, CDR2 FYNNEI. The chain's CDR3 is CASSGEAGNGYTF. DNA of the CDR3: TGTGCCAGCAGCGGGGAAGCAGGGAATGGCTACACCTTC. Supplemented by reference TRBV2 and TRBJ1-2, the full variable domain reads EPEVTQTPSHQVTQMGQEVILRCVPISNHLYFYWYRQILGQKVEFLVSFYNNEISEKSEIFDDQFSVERPDGSNFTLKIRSTKLEDSAMYFCASSGEAGNGYTFGSGTRLTVV.

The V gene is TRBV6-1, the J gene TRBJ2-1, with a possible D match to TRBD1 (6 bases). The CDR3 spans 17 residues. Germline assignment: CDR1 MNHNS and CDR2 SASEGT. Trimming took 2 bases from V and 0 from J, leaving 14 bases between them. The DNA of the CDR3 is TGTGCCAGCAGTGAATCAATTTGGACAGACTCCTACAATGAGCAGTTCTTC. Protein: CASSESIWTDSYNEQFF.

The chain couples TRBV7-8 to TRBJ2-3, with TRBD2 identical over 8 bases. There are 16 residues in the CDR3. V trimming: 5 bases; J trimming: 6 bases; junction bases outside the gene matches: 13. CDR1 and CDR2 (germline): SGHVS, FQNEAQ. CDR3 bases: TGTGCCAGCAGCCTAGGAGGGAGCGGGAGCGGCGATACGCAGTATTTT. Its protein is CASSLGGSGSGDTQYF.

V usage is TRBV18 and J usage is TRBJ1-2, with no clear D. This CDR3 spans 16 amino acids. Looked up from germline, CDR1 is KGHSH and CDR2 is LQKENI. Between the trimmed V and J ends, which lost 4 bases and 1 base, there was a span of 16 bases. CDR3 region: CASSRVERDRNYGYTF. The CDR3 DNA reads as TGTGCCAGCTCACGAGTAGAACGAGACCGTAACTATGGCTACACCTTC.

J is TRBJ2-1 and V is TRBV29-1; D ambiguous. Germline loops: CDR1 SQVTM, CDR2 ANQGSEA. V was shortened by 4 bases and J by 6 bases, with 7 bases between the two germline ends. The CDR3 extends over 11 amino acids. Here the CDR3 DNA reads TGCAGCGTTGTGGTTCCCAATGAGCAGTTCTTC. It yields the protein CSVVVPNEQFF.